The following is a T cell receptor beta chain sequence with its context. RNA, at roughly 0.45 to 1 ug, was reverse transcribed with random hexamers. With immunoSEQ multiplex PCR, TCR beta CDR3 was amplified across 54 Vbeta and 13 Jbeta. TCRdb independently ran MiXCR on the immunoSEQ multiplex PCR reads; one entry per CDR3 protein. In the table there are around 180,000 distinct CDR3 sequences, around 96% of which are singletons. Negative isolation yielded the CD8+ and CD4+ T cells, while FACS enriched the TEMRA cells. CDR3 size: 14 residues. V lost 0 bases and J lost 8; bases outside the gene matches: 7. CDR1 DFQATT and CDR2 SNEGSKA come from the germline V gene (reference sequence). The record originates from a study of CD8 T cells in Susac syndrome.

The rearrangement joins TRBV20-1 to TRBJ1-5; TRBD1 matches at 7 bases. The source material was CD8+ T cells from PBMCs. The clonotype was recovered from a human donor with multiple sclerosis. CDR3 loop: CSARELQGSEPQHF. The CDR3 DNA reads as TGCAGTGCTAGAGAGCTACAGGGGTCGGAGCCCCAGCATTTT.